The rows below give T cell receptor beta chains drawn from one sample of a study of long-term antiretroviral therapy in people with HIV. Profiled with immunoSEQ multiplex PCR; TCRdb holds only in-frame clones, not every one. The sample yields 30,000 to 40,000 clones, about 74% seen once. The sequences come from unsorted PBMCs, collected 2 years after starting antiretroviral therapy. All receptors come from a woman in her forties or fifties with HIV. Both conserved end residues are part of each CDR3. Fields, in order: V gene, J gene, CDR3 protein.

>TRBV5-4|TRBJ1-1
CASSLEGGGTEAFF
>TRBV7-2|TRBJ2-5
CASSLTGLRETQYF
>TRBV30|TRBJ1-2
CACATGNYGYTF
>TRBV11-3|TRBJ2-1
CASSGRDRWNEQFF
>TRBV12-5|TRBJ1-5
CASGSDRGFSNQPQHF
>TRBV10-3|TRBJ1-1
CAISAGQGGTEAFF
>TRBV6-5|TRBJ2-7
CAAATSGDGEQYF
>TRBV27|TRBJ1-2
CASSKQGLHNYGYTF
>TRBV12-5|TRBJ2-4
CASGLGTSGGLAKNIQYF
>TRBV4-1|TRBJ2-1
CASSQGGGGGARSEQFF
>TRBV5-1|TRBJ1-4
CASRGGNPSTNEKLFF
>TRBV10-3|TRBJ2-1
CAISGGGRNEQFF
>TRBV4-1|TRBJ2-5
CASSQQEVGETQYF
>TRBV5-1|TRBJ2-1
CASSLEGGPSYNEQFF
>TRBV27|TRBJ1-4
CASSKRGREDEKLFF
>TRBV7-8|TRBJ2-7
CASSRGGDYEQYF
>TRBV5-1|TRBJ2-5
CASSLAGQGSPQETQYF
>TRBV9|TRBJ2-1
CASSTLALSSYNEQFF
>TRBV6-5|TRBJ2-3
CASSLRRSPTQYF
>TRBV7-2|TRBJ2-5
CASSHPGTGGETQYF
>TRBV27|TRBJ2-7
CASSTPRGPSYEQYF
>TRBV7-3|TRBJ2-3
CASSPFRGSTDTQYF
>TRBV15|TRBJ2-7
CATSRPGSNYEQYF
>TRBV6-1|TRBJ2-2
CAKRGVGGELFF
>TRBV2|TRBJ2-2
CASRTGGYTGELFF
>TRBV18|TRBJ1-1
CASSPHVDTEAFF
>TRBV27|TRBJ2-3
CASSPQHGRTDTQYF
>TRBV2|TRBJ2-6
CASIPGQGNSGANVLTF
>TRBV1|TRBJ2-2
CTSSQATLRQVDTGELFF
>TRBV5-8|TRBJ1-1
CASSLVAGTRAFF